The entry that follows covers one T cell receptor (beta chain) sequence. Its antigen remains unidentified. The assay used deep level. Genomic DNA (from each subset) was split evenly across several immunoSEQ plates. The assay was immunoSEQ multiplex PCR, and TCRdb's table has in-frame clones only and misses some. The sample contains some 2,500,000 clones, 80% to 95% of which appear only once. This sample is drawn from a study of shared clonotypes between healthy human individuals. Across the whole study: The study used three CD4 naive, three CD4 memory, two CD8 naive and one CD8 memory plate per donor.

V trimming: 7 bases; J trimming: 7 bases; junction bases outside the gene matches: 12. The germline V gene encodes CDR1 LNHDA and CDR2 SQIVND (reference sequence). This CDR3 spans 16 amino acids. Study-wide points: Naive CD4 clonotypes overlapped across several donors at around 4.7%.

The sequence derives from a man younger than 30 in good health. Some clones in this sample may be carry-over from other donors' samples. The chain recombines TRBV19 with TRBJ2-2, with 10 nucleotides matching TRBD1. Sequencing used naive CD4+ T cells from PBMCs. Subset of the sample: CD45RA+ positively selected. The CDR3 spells CASTPRGTGEGGELFF. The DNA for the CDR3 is TGTGCCAGTACCCCACGGGGGACAGGGGAGGGCGGGGAGCTGTTTTTT.